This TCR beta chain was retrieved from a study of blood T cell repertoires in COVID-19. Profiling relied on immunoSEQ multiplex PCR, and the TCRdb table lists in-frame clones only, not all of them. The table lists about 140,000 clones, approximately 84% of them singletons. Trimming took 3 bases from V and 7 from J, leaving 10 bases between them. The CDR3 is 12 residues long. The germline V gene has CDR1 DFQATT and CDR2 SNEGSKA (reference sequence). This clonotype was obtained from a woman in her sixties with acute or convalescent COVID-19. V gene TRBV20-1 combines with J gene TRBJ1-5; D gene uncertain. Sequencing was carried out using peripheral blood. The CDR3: CSASRGGQPQHF. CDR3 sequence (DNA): TGCAGTGCTAGTCGTGGCGGGCAGCCCCAGCATTTT.